A single sample is the source of the 5 T cell receptor beta chains below, sequenced in a study of radiotherapy plus CTLA-4 blockade in lung cancer. Assay used: immunoSEQ multiplex PCR; TCRdb lists only in-frame clones, some missing. The sample carries more than 30,000 clones, 70% to 90% recorded once. The sample here was peripheral blood, taken from a patient treated with radiotherapy plus ipilimumab. The receptors here all came from a human donor with non-small cell lung cancer that progressed on radiotherapy plus ipilimumab.

CDR3 amino acids: CASNTGAGTGELFF. The CDR3 region has the DNA TGTGCCAGCAATACAGGGGCCGGGACCGGGGAGCTGTTTTTT. The chain joins TRBV5-4 to TRBJ2-2; 7 positions match TRBD1. Germline V CDR1 and CDR2: SGHNT, YYREEE (reference sequence). The V gene end was trimmed by 6 bases and the J gene end by 5 bases; junction bases not matched to a gene: 7. The CDR3 is made up of 14 amino acids.

CDR3 amino acids: CASSPIQGSSYEQYF. The CDR3, as DNA: TGCGCCAGCAGCCCAATACAGGGCAGCTCCTACGAGCAGTACTTC. This chain uses TRBV5-1 with TRBJ2-7; D perhaps matches TRBD1 (6 bases). V lost 4 bases and J 0 bases, leaving 14 bases between the germline ends. CDR1 SGHRS and CDR2 YFSETQ come from the germline V gene. CDR3 length: 15 amino acids.

This sequence joins TRBV18 and TRBJ1-4, with D maybe TRBD1 (5 bases). The germline V gene has CDR1 KGHSH and CDR2 LQKENI. V lost 11 bases and J lost 0, with 10 bases in between. CDR3 length equals 13 residues. Here the CDR3 reads CAVQGATNEKLFF. Here the CDR3 DNA reads TGTGCCGTTCAGGGTGCAACTAATGAAAAACTGTTTTTT.

The chain has TRBV19 and TRBJ1-6; 7 bases fit TRBD1. The V gene's germline CDR1 is LNHDA and CDR2 SQIVND (reference sequence). The CDR3 is 14 amino acids. Germline trimming cut 7 bases from V and 7 bases from J; bases unmatched to any gene: 7. CDR3 coding DNA: TGTGCCAGTACTCGAACAGGGGTGAATTCACCCCTCCACTTT. The encoded protein is CASTRTGVNSPLHF.

This clone was detected only once. The V and J genes are TRBV5-1 and TRBJ2-1; TRBD2 matches 8 bases. The germline CDR1 and CDR2 sequences are SGHRS and YFSETQ. V was pared by 1 base and J by 4 bases, with 7 bases of the junction left unmatched. The CDR3 covers 16 residues. This CDR3 reads CASSLTGLAGYNEQFF. The CDR3 nucleotides are TGCGCCAGCAGCTTGACCGGGCTAGCGGGTTACAATGAGCAGTTCTTC.